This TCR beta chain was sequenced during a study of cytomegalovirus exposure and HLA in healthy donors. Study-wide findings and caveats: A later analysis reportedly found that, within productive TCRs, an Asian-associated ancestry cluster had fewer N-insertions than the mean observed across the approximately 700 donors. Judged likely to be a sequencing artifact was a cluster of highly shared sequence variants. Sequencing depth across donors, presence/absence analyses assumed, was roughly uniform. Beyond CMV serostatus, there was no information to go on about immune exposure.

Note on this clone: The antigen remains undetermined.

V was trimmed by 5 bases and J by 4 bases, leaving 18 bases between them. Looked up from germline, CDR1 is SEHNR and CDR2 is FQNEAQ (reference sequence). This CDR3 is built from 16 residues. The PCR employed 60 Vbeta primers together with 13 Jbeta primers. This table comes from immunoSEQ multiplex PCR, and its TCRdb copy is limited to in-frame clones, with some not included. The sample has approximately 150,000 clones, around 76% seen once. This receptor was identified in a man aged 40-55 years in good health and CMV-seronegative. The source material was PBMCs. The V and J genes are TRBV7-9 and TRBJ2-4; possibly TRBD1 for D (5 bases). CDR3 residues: CASSLQVGILKNIQYF. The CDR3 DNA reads TGTGCCAGCAGCCTACAGGTGGGGATTTTGAAAAACATTCAGTACTTC.